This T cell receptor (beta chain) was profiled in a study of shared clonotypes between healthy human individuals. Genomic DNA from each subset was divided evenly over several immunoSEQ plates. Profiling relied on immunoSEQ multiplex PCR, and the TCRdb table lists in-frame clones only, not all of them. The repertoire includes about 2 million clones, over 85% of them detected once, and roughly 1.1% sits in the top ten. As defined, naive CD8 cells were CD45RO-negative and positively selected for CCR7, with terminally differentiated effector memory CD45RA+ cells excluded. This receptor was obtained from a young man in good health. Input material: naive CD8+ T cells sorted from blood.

This chain's CDR3 is CASSLVNQPQHF. The CDR3 DNA is TGTGCCAGCAGCTTAGTAAATCAGCCCCAGCATTTT. The V call is TRBV13, the J call TRBJ1-5; no definite D call. This CDR3 has 12 residues. Trimming stripped 1 base from V and 4 bases from J, with 2 bases between. Germline loops: CDR1 PRHDT, CDR2 FYEKMQ (reference sequence).